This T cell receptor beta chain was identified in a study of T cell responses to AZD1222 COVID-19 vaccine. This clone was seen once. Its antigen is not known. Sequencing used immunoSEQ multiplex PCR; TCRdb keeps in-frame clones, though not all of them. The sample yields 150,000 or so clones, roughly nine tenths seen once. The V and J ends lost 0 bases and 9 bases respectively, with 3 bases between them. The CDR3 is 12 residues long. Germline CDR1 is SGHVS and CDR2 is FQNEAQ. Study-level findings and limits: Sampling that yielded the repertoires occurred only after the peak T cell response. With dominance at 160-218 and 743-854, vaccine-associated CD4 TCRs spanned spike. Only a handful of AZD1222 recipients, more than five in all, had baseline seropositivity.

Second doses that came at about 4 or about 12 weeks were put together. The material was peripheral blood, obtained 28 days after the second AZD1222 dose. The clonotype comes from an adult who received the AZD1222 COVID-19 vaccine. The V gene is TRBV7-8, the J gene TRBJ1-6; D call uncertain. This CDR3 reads CASSLAGSPLHF. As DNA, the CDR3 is TGTGCCAGCAGCTTAGCGGGTTCACCCCTCCACTTT.